Below are 24 T cell receptor beta chains sequenced from a single sample in a study of T cell repertoires in cytomegalovirus infection (dated by TCRdb to between 2018 and 2020). For these receptors, no antigen is known. Explained via the paper, the treatment or condition label denotes: in vitro stimulation with specific CMV peptide epitopes to enrich CMV-specific T cells. Sequencing instrument: Illumina HiSeq 1500. The public sequencing data were trimmed at Q25 with fastp and processed into clonotypes with MiXCR by TCRdb, which kept only in-frame beta chains. Identical CDR3 proteins give one entry, which carries the most common genes and DNA. The table for this sample lists some 800,000 distinct CDR3 sequences; 25% to 35% of them were counted only once. The ten largest clones add up to around 12% of the sample. The source was cultured CD8+ T cells from PBMCs, collected from culture after CMV antigen stimulation. The receptors were gathered from a human donor in good health (CMV status not recorded). Some clones in this sample may be carry-over from other donors' samples.

The J gene is TRBJ2-5, the V gene TRBV13; 12 bases agree with TRBD1. Trimming took 4 bases from V and 5 from J; bases not matched to a gene: 5. Germline-derived CDR1 and CDR2 are PRHDT and FYEKMQ (reference sequence). This CDR3 is built from 15 residues. The CDR3 sequence is CASSWGQGALETQYF. Here the CDR3 DNA reads TGTGCCAGCAGCTGGGGACAGGGGGCTTTGGAGACCCAGTACTTC.

The chain carries TRBV6-1 and TRBJ2-5, with 11 bases that match TRBD2. J lost 5 bases, V lost 10 bases, and 9 bases had no gene match. The CDR3 is made up of 14 amino acids. Germline CDR1 and CDR2: MNHNS and SASEGT. CDR3 sequence (DNA): TGTGCCATTCCCCAGACTAGCGGGATCGAGACCCAGTACTTC. It encodes CAIPQTSGIETQYF.

This clonotype has a handful of counts. The rearrangement joins TRBV7-9 to TRBJ2-2; D might be TRBD1 (6 bases). From germline, CDR1 is SEHNR and CDR2 FQNEAQ (reference sequence). CDR3 length: 15 residues. V dropped 6 bases and J dropped 1 base, with 12 bases sitting between them. DNA for the CDR3: TGTGCCAGCAGTGTACAGGGTTGGAACACCGGGGAGCTGTTTTTT. This encodes CASSVQGWNTGELFF.

The chain recombines TRBV7-9 with TRBJ1-1; tentatively, D is TRBD1 (6 bases). The CDR3 extends over 13 amino acids. Trimming left V 7 bases short and J 4 bases short, with 13 bases between. CDR1 is SEHNR and CDR2 is FQNEAQ in the germline V gene (reference sequence). The CDR3 protein is CASTSDSGTEAFF. The CDR3, as DNA: TGTGCCAGCACCTCGGACAGTGGCACTGAAGCTTTCTTT.

The rearrangement links TRBV6-5 to TRBJ2-1, with 8 bases fitting TRBD2. CDR1 MNHEY and CDR2 SVGAGI come from the germline V gene. The CDR3 covers 16 residues. The V gene end was trimmed by 2 bases and the J gene end by 4 bases; junction bases not matched to a gene: 7. CDR3 sequence (DNA): TGTGCCAGCAGTTACGGTGGACTAGCTGGGTACAATGAGCAGTTCTTC. Translated, it gives CASSYGGLAGYNEQFF.

This clonotype turned up a few times. The chain joins TRBV27 to TRBJ1-5, with 8 bases aligning to TRBD1. There are 14 residues in the CDR3. Trimming took 8 bases from V and 6 from J; bases not matched to a gene: 9. Germline-derived CDR1 and CDR2 are MNHEY and SMNVEV (reference sequence). As DNA, the CDR3 is TGTGCCAGCGGTATCAGGGGGCCGGGTCAGCCCCAGCATTTT. Translated, it gives CASGIRGPGQPQHF.

This clonotype was detected ten times or more. The chain combines TRBV7-9 with TRBJ2-1; 9 nucleotides align to TRBD2. V lost 6 bases and J lost 1; bases outside the gene matches: 7. The CDR3 runs 16 residues. Germline lookup yields CDR1 SEHNR and CDR2 FQNEAQ (reference sequence). CDR3 region: CASRPSSGDSYNEQFF. CDR3 nucleotides: TGTGCCAGCAGACCTTCTAGCGGGGATTCCTACAATGAGCAGTTCTTC.

The chain carries TRBV7-9 and TRBJ1-2; 10 bases map to TRBD1. The V and J ends lost 11 bases and 2 bases, in that order; junction bases with no gene match: 5. Germline CDR1 SEHNR, CDR2 FQNEAQ (reference sequence). The CDR3 has 13 residues. The CDR3 DNA reads as TGTGCCGCCTCGACAGGGGGCAACTATGGCTACACCTTC. Residues: CAASTGGNYGYTF.

This clonotype was observed a handful of times. The chain is built from TRBV7-8 and TRBJ2-5, with TRBD1 matching over 8 bases. The CDR3 spans 12 residues. The V segment lost 0 bases and the J segment 14 bases; nucleotides outside the gene matches: 5. Per germline, CDR1 SGHVS and CDR2 FQNEAQ. In DNA form, the CDR3 reads TGTGCCAGCAGCTTAGCCACAGGGGGACCTTACTTC. It codes for CASSLATGGPYF. Looking up the rest from reference TRBV7-8 and TRBJ2-5 gives the full variable domain: GAGVSQSPRYKVAKRGQDVALRCDPISGHVSLFWYQQALGQGPEFLTYFQNEAQLDKSGLPSDRFFAERPEGSVSTLKIQRTQQEDSAVYLCASSLATGGPYFGPGTRLLVL.

This clonotype was recorded at least ten times. The genes are TRBV12-3 or TRBV12-4 and TRBJ2-1, with 8 bases matching TRBD1. The CDR3 has 20 amino acids. V gave up 4 bases and J gave up 6 bases; unmatched junction bases: 23. This chain's CDR3 is CASSSRTGMGVGGFSNEQFF. The CDR3 DNA follows: TGTGCCAGCAGTTCTAGGACAGGGATGGGTGTAGGGGGTTTTAGCAATGAGCAGTTCTTC.

The chain combines TRBV20-1 with TRBJ1-1, with a possible D match to TRBD1 (6 bases). V gave up 0 bases and J gave up 5 bases, with 16 bases separating them. CDR1 DFQATT and CDR2 SNEGSKA come from the germline V gene (reference sequence). There are 15 residues in the CDR3. CDR3 sequence reads: CSARDRVGGITEAFF. The DNA of the CDR3 is TGCAGTGCTAGAGATCGGGTAGGGGGAATAACTGAAGCTTTCTTT.

This clonotype was recorded a few times. The chain combines TRBV6-1 with TRBJ1-1, with D perhaps TRBD1 (6 bases). This CDR3 contains 14 residues. The V and J ends lost 5 bases and 6 bases respectively, with 16 bases between them. In germline, CDR1 is MNHNS, CDR2 SASEGT. This CDR3 is CASSLAGAIAEAFF. In DNA, the CDR3 is TGTGCCAGCAGTTTAGCGGGGGCAATAGCTGAAGCTTTCTTT.

In this sample, this clonotype turned up a few times. The chain employs TRBV5-8 and TRBJ2-1, with D perhaps TRBD2 (6 bases). CDR3 length equals 14 residues. V lost 4 bases, J lost 2 bases, and 10 bases lay in between. The V gene's germline CDR1 is SGHTS and CDR2 YDEGEE. The CDR3 DNA is TGTGCCAGCAGCCCGGACTATCCCTACAATGAGCAGTTCTTC. Translated: CASSPDYPYNEQFF.

The chain links TRBV27 to TRBJ1-4; D may be TRBD1 (6 bases). The V gene's germline CDR1 is MNHEY and CDR2 SMNVEV (reference sequence). This CDR3 has 14 amino acids. Trimming cost V 3 bases and J 5 bases, with 10 bases left between them. The CDR3 region is CASSFRTANEKLFF. In nucleotides, the CDR3 is TGTGCCAGCAGTTTCCGGACAGCGAATGAAAAACTGTTTTTT.

The V call is TRBV25-1, the J call TRBJ1-4; TRBD1 matches at 8 bases. The CDR3 has 16 amino acids. J gave up 0 bases and V 6 bases, and 6 bases lay outside the gene matches. The germline V gene encodes CDR1 MGHDK and CDR2 SYGVNS. CDR3 sequence: CASSGWTGTTNEKLFF. In DNA, the CDR3 is TGTGCCAGCAGCGGATGGACAGGGACAACTAATGAAAAACTGTTTTTT.

This clonotype showed up just a few times. This sequence joins TRBV6-1 and TRBJ1-2; TRBD1 might be the D (5 bases). The CDR3 runs to 14 residues. Between the trimmed V and J ends, which lost 5 bases and 7 bases, there was a span of 17 bases. Germline assignment: CDR1 MNHNS and CDR2 SASEGT. CDR3 sequence reads: CASSWDRFKAGYTF. CDR3 nucleotide sequence: TGTGCCAGCAGTTGGGACCGCTTCAAGGCTGGCTACACCTTC.

The V and J genes are TRBV7-9 and TRBJ2-5; D unresolved. The germline CDR1 and CDR2 sequences are SEHNR and FQNEAQ (reference sequence). The CDR3 covers 16 residues. V lost 5 bases to trimming and J lost 5 bases, with 21 bases between them. As DNA, the CDR3 is TGTGCCAGCAGCCCCCCGGGCAGCGCGGTAGGCGAGACCCAGTACTTC. Translation: CASSPPGSAVGETQYF.

The rearrangement joins TRBV4-2 to TRBJ2-3; D unresolved. Germline-derived CDR1 and CDR2 are LGHNA and YNFKEQ. CDR3 length: 14 residues. V was cut by 0 bases and J by 3 bases, with 7 bases left in between. As DNA, the CDR3 is TGTGCCAGCAGCCAAGAAGTTAAAACAGATACGCAGTATTTT. Amino acids: CASSQEVKTDTQYF.

The chain is built from TRBV7-3 and TRBJ2-5; 7 bases map to TRBD1. The V segment lost 7 bases and the J segment 2 bases; nucleotides outside the gene matches: 7. CDR1 is SGHTA, CDR2 FQGTGA, per germline. The CDR3 sequence is 14 residues long. CDR3 in DNA: TGTGCCAGCACCGCCCCGGGACAGCAAGAGACCCAGTACTTC. Its translation: CASTAPGQQETQYF.

This clonotype showed up just a few times. The V and J genes are TRBV6-4 and TRBJ2-3; the D is unclear. V lost 4 bases and J 9 bases, leaving 17 bases between the germline ends. Germline-derived CDR1 and CDR2 are MRHNA and SNTAGT. There are 14 residues in the CDR3. CDR3 residues: CASSAPRSRPTQYF. CDR3 nucleotides: TGTGCCAGCAGTGCCCCCCGGAGTCGGCCCACGCAGTATTTT.

The chain links TRBV27 to TRBJ1-5; D perhaps matches TRBD1 (5 bases). The CDR3 consists of 15 residues. Germline V lookup: CDR1 MNHEY, CDR2 SMNVEV (reference sequence). Trimming left V 5 bases short and J 6 bases short, with 17 bases between. CDR3 loop: CASSPGGEVGQPQHF. CDR3 nucleotide sequence: TGTGCCAGCAGTCCCGGGGGGGAAGTGGGTCAGCCCCAGCATTTT.

This clonotype was found once. V is TRBV6-5 and J is TRBJ1-6; 8 bases map to TRBD1. Germline V gene lookup returns CDR1 MNHEY and CDR2 SVGAGI. CDR3 length equals 14 residues. Losses at the gene ends were 4 bases for V and 10 bases for J; bases not matched to a gene: 6. In DNA, the CDR3 is TGTGCCAGCAGTTTCCAGGGGGCTAAGTCACCCCTCCACTTT. This sequence encodes CASSFQGAKSPLHF.

This clonotype came up many times. The CDR3 sequence is CASSQDLGDYGYTF. DNA of the CDR3: TGCGCCAGCAGCCAAGATTTGGGAGACTATGGCTACACCTTC. The rearrangement joins TRBV4-3 to TRBJ1-2; D ambiguous. The V and J ends lost 0 bases and 3 bases respectively, with 8 bases between them. CDR3 length equals 14 residues. Per the germline V gene, CDR1 is LGHNA and CDR2 is YSLEER.

This rearrangement joins TRBV29-1 to TRBJ2-2; TRBD1 aligns across 7 bases. This CDR3 is built from 14 residues. CDR1 is SQVTM and CDR2 is ANQGSEA in the germline V gene. V was clipped by 1 base and J by 6 bases; unmatched bases: 5. The CDR3 DNA sequence: TGCAGCGTTGAAGGCCTAGACAGGGCCGGGGAGCTGTTTTTT. It yields the protein CSVEGLDRAGELFF.